These 24 T cell receptor beta chains came from one sample sequenced in a study of read filtering for tumor transcriptome and immune sequencing. The library was built from roughly 400 ng RNA with molecular barcoded adaptors for alpha/delta and beta/gamma chains. One entry per CDR3 protein results from TCRdb running MiXCR on the reads. The data show approximately 38,000 distinct CDR3 sequences, roughly 15% seen once. The specimen was a population of CD138-negative cells sorted from bone marrow. These receptor sequences come from a donor at least 40 years old with multiple myeloma.

This clonotype was detected ten times or more. The V gene is TRBV15, the J gene TRBJ2-4; the D gene is possibly TRBD2 (6 bases). Germline lookup yields CDR1 LNHNV and CDR2 YYDKDF (reference sequence). This CDR3 spans 16 amino acids. The V end was cut by 5 bases, the J end by 0 bases, with 14 bases between. The CDR3 here is CATSGPGLRAKNIQYF. CDR3 nucleotides: TGTGCCACCAGCGGACCGGGACTCCGAGCCAAAAACATTCAGTACTTC. Using reference TRBV15 and TRBJ2-4 for the parts outside the CDR3, the full variable domain is DAMVIQNPRYQVTQFGKPVTLSCSQTLNHNVMYWYQQKSSQAPKLLFHYYDKDFNNEADTPDNFQSRRPNTSFCFLDIRSPGLGDTAMYLCATSGPGLRAKNIQYFGAGTRLSVL.

This clonotype has a handful of counts. The chain couples TRBV19 to TRBJ1-5, with 7 bases matching TRBD1. V lost 3 bases to trimming and J lost 7 bases; unmatched junction nucleotides: 9. CDR1 is LNHDA, CDR2 SQIVND, per germline (reference sequence). The CDR3 runs to 15 residues. The DNA of the CDR3 is TGTGCCAGTAGTATCGTCCAGGGGGTTCTGCAGCCCCAGCATTTT. This translates into CASSIVQGVLQPQHF. Complete variable domain (other parts from reference TRBV19 and TRBJ1-5): DGGITQSPKYLFRKEGQNVTLSCEQNLNHDAMYWYRQDPGQGLRLIYYSQIVNDFQKGDIAEGYSVSREKKESFPLTVTSAQKNPTAFYLCASSIVQGVLQPQHFGDGTRLSIL.

This clonotype was recorded many times. The V call is TRBV11-2, the J call TRBJ2-5; tentatively, D is TRBD2 (6 bases). Between the trimmed V and J ends, which lost 5 bases and 6 bases, there was a span of 22 bases. Per germline, CDR1 SGHAT and CDR2 FQNNGV. The CDR3 runs 16 residues. CDR3 DNA sequence: TGTGCCAGCAGCCAACTCTCCCTCGGGGGAGCCCAGACCCAGTACTTC. Its protein is CASSQLSLGGAQTQYF.

In DNA form, the CDR3 reads TGTGCCAGCAGAAAAGGGGGTAGCAATCAGCCCCAGCATTTT. It translates to CASRKGGSNQPQHF. The chain links TRBV6-5 to TRBJ1-5, with D possibly matching TRBD1 (6 bases). The CDR3 has 14 residues. Germline CDR1 MNHEY, CDR2 SVGAGI. V gave up 6 bases and J gave up 0 bases, with 9 bases separating them.

This clonotype was observed at least ten times. The chain is built from TRBV12-3 or TRBV12-4 and TRBJ1-5; D uncertain. CDR3 length: 14 amino acids. V was pared by 4 bases and J by 9 bases, with 16 bases between. The CDR3 DNA is TGTGCCAGCAGTTCACAGAACACAGCTCTGCCCCAGCATTTT. It specifies CASSSQNTALPQHF.

The sample holds many counts of this clonotype. V gene TRBV20-1 combines with J gene TRBJ2-7; D unresolved. CDR1 and CDR2 from the germline V gene are DFQATT and SNEGSKA (reference sequence). The CDR3 is 12 residues long. V was shortened by 6 bases and J by 0 bases, with 9 bases between the two germline ends. The CDR3 nucleotides are TGCAGTGCCCAGAGTTTCTCCTACGAGCAGTACTTC. Encoded protein: CSAQSFSYEQYF.

This clonotype has a count of ten or more. The chain joins TRBV5-1 to TRBJ2-3; 8 bases agree with TRBD2. With V trimmed by 2 bases and J by 0 bases, 8 bases remained unmatched. The CDR3 spans 17 residues. Germline lookup yields CDR1 SGHRS and CDR2 YFSETQ. CDR3 protein: CASSLVLSGASTDTQYF. For the CDR3, the DNA is TGCGCCAGCAGCTTAGTCCTTAGCGGGGCTAGCACAGATACGCAGTATTTT.

This clonotype was detected ten times or more. The rearrangement joins TRBV3-1 to TRBJ2-7; TRBD2 matches at 12 bases. The CDR3 contains 14 residues. Germline loops: CDR1 LGHDT, CDR2 YNNKEL (reference sequence). The V gene end was trimmed by 8 bases and the J gene end by 6 bases; junction bases not matched to a gene: 8. The CDR3 is CASELAGGPAEQYF. In DNA form, the CDR3 reads TGTGCCAGCGAGCTAGCGGGAGGGCCGGCCGAGCAGTACTTC.

A word on this clonotype: A far bigger clonotype differs at one base, so this is likely a read error. This chain connects TRBV6-5 to TRBJ2-3; TRBD1 agrees at 7 bases. This CDR3 is built from 15 residues. V gave up 5 bases and J gave up 1 base; unmatched junction bases: 6. Germline V gives CDR1 MNHEY, CDR2 SVGAGI. This CDR3 is CASSDRVGGTDTQYF. The CDR3 coding sequence is TGTGCCAGCAGTGACAGGGTGGGAGGCACAGATACGCAGTATTTT.

The chain uses TRBV29-1 and TRBJ2-5, with 9 bases lining up with TRBD2. The CDR3 sequence is 14 residues long. With 5 bases clipped from V and 5 bases from J, the junction kept 9 bases outside the gene matches. CDR1 and CDR2 from the germline V gene are SQVTM and ANQGSEA. CDR3 amino acids: CSVRGLAGMETQYF. The CDR3 DNA sequence: TGCAGCGTTCGTGGCCTAGCGGGAATGGAGACCCAGTACTTC. The whole variable domain, remainder taken from reference TRBV29-1 and TRBJ2-5, is SAVISQKPSRDICQRGTSLTIQCQVDSQVTMMFWYRQQPGQSLTLIATANQGSEATYESGFVIDKFPISRPNLTFSTLTVSNMSPEDSSIYLCSVRGLAGMETQYFGPGTRLLVL.

This clonotype came up many times. The chain couples TRBV11-3 to TRBJ2-1, with TRBD2 identical over 8 bases. Germline assignment: CDR1 SGHNT and CDR2 YENEEA. This CDR3 spans 15 amino acids. Trimming removed 5 bases from V and 3 bases from J; junction bases left unmatched: 6. In nucleotides, the CDR3 is TGTGCCAGCAGCCACGAACTAGCGGACTACAATGAGCAGTTCTTC. It translates to CASSHELADYNEQFF.

This clonotype was recorded many times. V gene TRBV28 combines with J gene TRBJ2-2; D tentatively fits TRBD1 or TRBD2 (5 bases each). The CDR3 length is 13 residues. Looked up from germline, CDR1 is MDHEN and CDR2 is SYDVKM. The ends were cut back, 4 bases at V and 5 bases at J, with 8 bases in the middle. The CDR3 DNA follows: TGTGCCAGCAGTTCGGGGCCTACCGGGGAGCTGTTTTTT. Translated, it gives CASSSGPTGELFF.

This chain joins TRBV5-6 and TRBJ1-2; 8 nucleotides align to TRBD1. V gave up 0 bases and J gave up 7 bases; unmatched junction bases: 2. The CDR3 runs 13 residues. Germline V gives CDR1 SGHDT, CDR2 YYEEEE. The CDR3 region is CASSLGTGIGYTF. The CDR3 DNA follows: TGTGCCAGCAGCTTGGGGACAGGGATTGGCTACACCTTC.

This clonotype was counted ten times or more. Written as DNA, the CDR3 is TGCAGTGCTTCCGGGACTAGCCTCGAGCAGTACTTC. It codes for CSASGTSLEQYF. The chain carries TRBV20-1 and TRBJ2-7; 9 nucleotides agree with TRBD2. The junction had 5 bases not matched to a gene; V was cut back by 5 bases and J by 6 bases. The germline V gene encodes CDR1 DFQATT and CDR2 SNEGSKA (reference sequence). This CDR3 is 12 amino acids long.

In regard to this clonotype: Being one base from a much bigger clone, this may be a read error. The chain recombines TRBV20-1 with TRBJ2-7, with D possibly matching TRBD2 (6 bases). Germline-derived CDR1 and CDR2 are DFQATT and SNEGSKA (reference sequence). Trimming left V 1 base short and J 2 bases short, with 15 bases between. The CDR3 length is 15 residues. Here the CDR3 reads CSARGGGNGTYEQYF. The CDR3 nucleotides are TGCAGTGCTAGAGGGGGCGGGAATGGGACCTACGAGCAGTACTTC.

This clonotype was found many times. The chain couples TRBV20-1 to TRBJ2-7; D gene ambiguous. Per the germline V gene, CDR1 is DFQATT and CDR2 is SNEGSKA (reference sequence). CDR3 length equals 12 residues. CDR3 coding DNA: TGCAGCGCCGGCGGTAACTCCTACGAGCAGTACTTC. As protein: CSAGGNSYEQYF.

This clonotype was detected many times. The rearrangement joins TRBV20-1 to TRBJ1-1, with 10 bases fitting TRBD1. Germline V gene sequence: CDR1 DFQATT, CDR2 SNEGSKA (reference sequence). This CDR3 is 12 amino acids long. The V gene end was trimmed by 5 bases and the J gene end by 7 bases; junction bases not matched to a gene: 4. The CDR3 region is CSARQGASEAFF. CDR3 DNA sequence: TGCAGTGCTCGACAGGGGGCGAGTGAAGCTTTCTTT.

Only a few counts were recorded for this clonotype. Just one base apart from a much larger clone, this may be a read error. This chain joins TRBV30 and TRBJ1-5; D is ambiguous. Per germline, CDR1 GTSNPN and CDR2 SVGIG (reference sequence). The CDR3 has 13 residues. The CDR3 DNA follows: TGTGCCTGGAGTGTACGGGGTAATCAGTCCCAGCATTTT. It is translated as CAWSVRGNQSQHF.

The chain is built from TRBV5-1 and TRBJ2-5; D is possibly TRBD1 (6 bases). Trimming pared 4 bases from V and 6 bases from J, leaving 7 bases between. Germline values: CDR1 SGHRS, CDR2 YFSETQ. This CDR3 is 11 amino acids long. Written as DNA, the CDR3 is TGCGCCAGCAGCCAGGGGAAGACCCAGTACTTC. Its protein is CASSQGKTQYF.

This clonotype occurred a few times. The chain couples TRBV6-1 to TRBJ2-7; 11 nucleotides line up with TRBD2. Germline assignment: CDR1 MNHNS and CDR2 SASEGT. The V segment lost 6 bases and the J segment 3 bases; nucleotides outside the gene matches: 4. CDR3 length equals 14 residues. The CDR3 sequence: CASSVTSGNYEQYF. The CDR3 nucleotides read TGTGCCAGCAGCGTGACTAGCGGGAACTACGAGCAGTACTTC.

This clonotype was counted ten times or more. The V and J genes are TRBV5-1 and TRBJ2-2; TRBD2 aligns across 7 bases. The CDR3 contains 15 residues. CDR1 and CDR2 from the germline V gene are SGHRS and YFSETQ. Unmatched junction bases numbered 7, after V lost 7 bases and J lost 1 base. CDR3 bases: TGCGCCAGCGCCTCTAGCGGAGTGAACACCGGGGAGCTGTTTTTT. It specifies CASASSGVNTGELFF.

In its sample, this clonotype was seen many times. This chain connects TRBV5-1 to TRBJ2-2; a weak D match, TRBD2 (5 bases). The germline gives CDR1 SGHRS, CDR2 YFSETQ. The germline V and J ends were trimmed by 0 bases and 4 bases, with 16 bases remaining between them. The CDR3 has 17 amino acids. In nucleotides, the CDR3 is TGCGCCAGCAGCTTGGTGGGCGGCAGTACTAGCACCGGGGAGCTGTTTTTT. Translated, it gives CASSLVGGSTSTGELFF.

Notes on this clonotype: Since no conserved phenylalanine or tryptophan closes the CDR3, a read error is the likely cause. This sequence joins TRBV5-1 and TRBJ2-7, with D uncertain. This CDR3 region has 11 residues. Germline CDR1 is SGHRS and CDR2 is YFSETQ. Trimming stripped 1 base from V and 7 bases from J, with 6 bases between. The CDR3 here is CASSLPWEQYI. DNA of the CDR3: TGCGCCAGCAGCTTGCCGTGGGAGCAGTACATC.

This clonotype was recorded a few times. This may come from a read error, since a much larger clone is one base off. This sequence joins TRBV29-1 and TRBJ1-1; a weak D match, TRBD2 (6 bases). The DNA end is a closer match to TRBJ2-3, so the J assignment may be wrong. The CDR3 extends over 11 amino acids. Germline lookup yields CDR1 SQVTM and CDR2 ANQGSEA. In DNA form, the CDR3 reads TGCAGCGTTGAAACTTGGGACTGGCAGTATTTT. Encoded protein: CSVETWDWQYF.